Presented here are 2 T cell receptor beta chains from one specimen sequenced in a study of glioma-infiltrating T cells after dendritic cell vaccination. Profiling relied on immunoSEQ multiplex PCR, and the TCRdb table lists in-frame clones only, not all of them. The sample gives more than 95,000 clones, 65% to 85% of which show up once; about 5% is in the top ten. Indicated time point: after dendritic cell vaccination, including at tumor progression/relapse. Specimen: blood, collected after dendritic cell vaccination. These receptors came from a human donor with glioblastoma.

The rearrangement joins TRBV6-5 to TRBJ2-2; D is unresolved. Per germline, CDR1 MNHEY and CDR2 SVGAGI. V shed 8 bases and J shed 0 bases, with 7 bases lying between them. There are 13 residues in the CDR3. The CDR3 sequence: CASRTANTGELFF. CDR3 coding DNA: TGTGCCAGCCGAACGGCGAACACCGGGGAGCTGTTTTTT.

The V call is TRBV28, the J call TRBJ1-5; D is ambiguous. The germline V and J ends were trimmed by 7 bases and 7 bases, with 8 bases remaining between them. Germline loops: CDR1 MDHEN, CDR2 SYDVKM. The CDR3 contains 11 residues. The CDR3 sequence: CASMGRQPQHF. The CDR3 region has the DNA TGTGCCAGCATGGGGAGGCAGCCCCAGCATTTT.